One TCR beta chain is described in this entry. Its matching antigen is unknown. This record comes from a study of T-cell reconstitution after alpha-beta-depleted transplantation in children. General study results and limits: Several patients had high TCRbeta diversity at day 60; it came from surviving recipient T cells and thymic progenitors. T cells produced anew were the main source of T-cell counts and diversity one year after transplant. At around two months after transplant, the alpha-beta T cells were reportedly derived from several hundred expanded clones that came from non-depleted graft cells.

Construction of the TCRbeta library involved unique molecular identifiers. In TCRdb, the PCR reads were re-called with MiXCR into one record per CDR3 protein. The sample records over 45,000 distinct CDR3 sequences, under 6.5% being singletons. Trimming cost V 6 bases and J 6 bases, with 21 bases left between them. Per germline, CDR1 KGHSH and CDR2 LQKENI. The CDR3 covers 15 residues. Material: PBMCs, mostly from graft donor cells, obtained 60 days after TCRalphabeta/CD19-depleted stem cell transplant. This clonotype was sampled from a female patient aged 2-10 years who had a stem cell transplant for aplastic anemia, so the T cells may come from the graft donor. The gene calls are TRBV18 and TRBJ2-7, with D possibly being TRBD1 or TRBD2 (6 bases each). DNA for the CDR3: TGTGCCAGCTCCTTACAGGGACTTGAAATAGGCGAGCAGTACTTC. It encodes CASSLQGLEIGEQYF. The full variable domain, completed using reference TRBV18 and TRBJ2-7, is NAGVMQNPRHLVRRRGQEARLRCSPMKGHSHVYWYRQLPEEGLKFMVYLQKENIIDESGMPKERFSAEFPKEGPSILRIQQVVRGDSAAYFCASSLQGLEIGEQYFGPGTRLTVT.